This record covers a single TCR beta chain. TCRdb keeps only in-frame clones here, not all; method: immunoSEQ multiplex PCR. The data contain roughly 160,000 clones, roughly 92% of them seen just once; the ten biggest clones take up approximately 0.6%. This sample stems from a study of T cell responses to AZD1222 COVID-19 vaccine. The ends were cut back, 0 bases at V and 5 bases at J, with 8 bases in the middle. CDR3 length: 13 residues. Germline assignment: CDR1 SGHRS and CDR2 YFSETQ. The source was peripheral blood, collected on day 0 of AZD1222 vaccination. The sequence was collected from an adult in good health. The rearrangement joins TRBV5-1 to TRBJ1-1; D gene uncertain. This CDR3 is CASSLEIGTEAFF. Written as DNA, the CDR3 is TGCGCCAGCAGCTTGGAGATAGGGACTGAAGCTTTCTTT.